This T cell receptor (beta chain) was obtained from a study of blood T cell repertoires in COVID-19. This clone was observed a few times. Profiled with immunoSEQ multiplex PCR; TCRdb holds only in-frame clones, not every one. The sample includes about 240,000 clones, about 86% of them seen just once. The germline V and J ends were trimmed by 4 bases and 2 bases, with 6 bases remaining between them. Germline CDR1 and CDR2: GTSNPN and SVGIG (reference sequence). CDR3 size: 12 residues. Sequencing was done on a sample of peripheral blood. The chain recombines TRBV30 with TRBJ1-3, with D possibly TRBD1 on 6 matching bases. The clonotype comes from a woman of 80 years or more with acute or convalescent COVID-19. The CDR3 spells CAWKGAGNTIYF. The CDR3 nucleotides read TGTGCCTGGAAGGGGGCTGGAAACACCATATATTTT.